This T cell receptor (beta chain) was recovered during a study of cytomegalovirus exposure and HLA in healthy donors. Researchers ran the PCR with 60 Vbeta and 13 Jbeta primers. Profiled with immunoSEQ multiplex PCR; TCRdb holds only in-frame clones, not every one. The sample includes fewer than 350,000 clones, about 90% of them seen just once. Concerning this clone: Its matching antigen is unknown.

Trimming cost V 0 bases and J 5 bases, with 5 bases left between them. Germline CDR1 SGDLS, CDR2 YYNGEE. The CDR3 loop spans 12 amino acids. Study-wide findings and caveats: Highest at DRB1 and lowest at HLA-C, TCR association rates differed among HLA loci in a later analysis. Some V segments, TRBV6-2 and TRBV6-3 among them, were indistinguishable and were therefore excluded.

The chain links TRBV9 to TRBJ1-2; D uncertain. Sample: PBMCs. The sequence derives from a young woman in good health and CMV-seronegative. The CDR3 DNA reads TGTGCCAGCAGCGTAGACGAGTATGGCTACACCTTC. Translating it yields CASSVDEYGYTF.